These 19 T cell receptor beta chains came from one sample sequenced in a study of shared clonotypes between healthy human individuals. The table came from immunoSEQ multiplex PCR; TCRdb's copy has only in-frame clones and leaves some out. The top ten hold roughly 0.05% of the sample, which has some 650,000 clones, 95% to 98% seen once. Source material: naive CD4+ T cells sorted from blood. Subset: CD45RA+ positively selected. The receptors come from a woman aged 25 to 39 in good health.

The chain is built from TRBV25-1 and TRBJ1-4, with unresolved D. The CDR3 totals 14 residues. Deletions cut 1 base from V and 0 bases from J, with 3 bases between. The germline gives CDR1 MGHDK, CDR2 SYGVNS. Here the CDR3 DNA reads TGTGCCAGCAGTGAATTCGCAACTAATGAAAAACTGTTTTTT. This sequence encodes CASSEFATNEKLFF. Based on the CDR3 plus reference TRBV25-1 and TRBJ1-4, the full variable domain is EADIYQTPRYLVIGTGKKITLECSQTMGHDKMYWYQQDPGMELHLIHYSYGVNSTEKGDLSSESTVSRIRTEHFPLTLESARPSHTSQYLCASSEFATNEKLFFGSGTQLSVL.

The rearrangement joins TRBV10-2 to TRBJ2-7; D is unclear. The ends were cut back, 7 bases at V and 7 bases at J, with 20 bases in the middle. Germline V lookup: CDR1 WSHSY, CDR2 SAAADI. The CDR3 is 14 amino acids. CDR3 sequence reads: CASTREPPLLEQYF. CDR3 nucleotides: TGCGCCAGCACGCGCGAGCCCCCCCTATTAGAGCAGTACTTC.

This chain connects TRBV30 to TRBJ1-6, with 7 bases matching TRBD1. This CDR3 comprises 15 residues. The ends lost 1 base at V and 7 bases at J; junction bases unmatched: 7. From germline, CDR1 is GTSNPN and CDR2 SVGIG (reference sequence). Written as DNA, the CDR3 is TGTGCCTGGAGTGAAGGGACAGCTCTAAATTCACCCCTCCACTTT. Translation: CAWSEGTALNSPLHF.

The chain employs TRBV7-2 and TRBJ1-5; possible D gene TRBD1, 5 bases. The CDR3 is made up of 15 amino acids. Germline CDR1 is SGHTA and CDR2 is FQGNSA. V was pared by 1 base and J by 2 bases, with 9 bases between. CDR3 sequence (DNA): TGTGCCAGCAGCTTAGAGCCGGGGCGCAATCAGCCCCAGCATTTT. Protein: CASSLEPGRNQPQHF.

The chain combines TRBV30 with TRBJ1-6; D call uncertain. The V gene's germline CDR1 is GTSNPN and CDR2 SVGIG (reference sequence). Trimming took off 0 bases at V and 4 bases at J, with 7 bases between the two ends. This CDR3 is 14 amino acids long. The CDR3 DNA is TGTGCCTGGAGTGTCTCTGATTATAATTCACCCCTCCACTTT. It encodes CAWSVSDYNSPLHF.

The chain joins TRBV10-3 to TRBJ2-1; a weak D match, TRBD1 (6 bases). V shed 4 bases and J shed 7 bases, with 17 bases lying between them. The CDR3 covers 15 residues. Germline lookup yields CDR1 ENHRY and CDR2 SYGVKD. This chain's CDR3 is CAISGSYEGDNEQFF. CDR3 in DNA: TGTGCCATCAGTGGTTCATACGAGGGGGATAATGAGCAGTTCTTC.

The chain couples TRBV28 to TRBJ1-3, with D possibly matching TRBD1 (6 bases). The length of the CDR3 is 17 residues. Germline CDR1 MDHEN, CDR2 SYDVKM. V gave up 7 bases and J gave up 4 bases, with 23 bases separating them. In nucleotides, the CDR3 is TGTGCCAGCATCATGGGGGGCCGAGGGGCCAAAGGAAACACCATATATTTT. Translated, it gives CASIMGGRGAKGNTIYF.

The chain links TRBV7-2 to TRBJ2-3; 8 bases map to TRBD2. The CDR3 totals 15 residues. V gave up 1 base and J gave up 1 base; unmatched junction bases: 1. CDR1 and CDR2 (germline): SGHTA, FQGNSA. The CDR3 sequence: CASSLDGGGTDTQYF. DNA of the CDR3: TGTGCCAGCAGCTTAGACGGGGGGGGCACAGATACGCAGTATTTT.

The chain links TRBV6-5 to TRBJ2-1, with 7 bases aligning to TRBD1. The CDR3 is 14 residues long. Germline CDR1 and CDR2: MNHEY and SVGAGI. The V gene end was trimmed by 10 bases and the J gene end by 4 bases; junction bases not matched to a gene: 10. The CDR3 DNA follows: TGTGCCACCCGACAGGGAGCGTTGTACAATGAGCAGTTCTTC. Translated, it gives CATRQGALYNEQFF.

The V gene is TRBV2, the J gene TRBJ1-2; no clear D gene. V lost 5 bases to trimming and J lost 0 bases, with 10 bases between them. CDR1 is SNHLY and CDR2 is FYNNEI in the germline V gene. This CDR3 has 14 amino acids. The chain's CDR3 is CASSIDWANYGYTF. The DNA for the CDR3 is TGTGCCAGCAGTATCGATTGGGCTAACTATGGCTACACCTTC.

This clone was seen a few times. The chain joins TRBV4-1 to TRBJ2-7; TRBD1 agrees at 9 bases. The V and J ends lost 4 bases and 5 bases, in that order; junction bases with no gene match: 6. This CDR3 spans 14 amino acids. Germline CDR1 and CDR2: MGHRA and YSYEKL. CDR3 coding DNA: TGCGCCAGCAGCCGAGGGACAGGGCAAAACGAGCAGTACTTC. This gives the protein CASSRGTGQNEQYF.

The J gene is TRBJ2-3, the V gene TRBV29-1; 13 bases map to TRBD2. The CDR3 runs 17 residues. Germline lookup yields CDR1 SQVTM and CDR2 ANQGSEA. Germline trimming cut 4 bases from V and 5 bases from J; bases unmatched to any gene: 12. CDR3 loop: CSVALTWTSGSRDTQYF. The CDR3 DNA reads TGCAGCGTTGCCCTCACCTGGACTAGCGGGAGTAGAGATACGCAGTATTTT.

This chain connects TRBV2 to TRBJ2-7; 9 bases line up with TRBD2. Per germline, CDR1 SNHLY and CDR2 FYNNEI. With 7 bases clipped from V and 2 bases from J, the junction kept 6 bases outside the gene matches. The CDR3 contains 14 residues. The CDR3 nucleotides are TGTGCCAGCAAAAGCGGGAGGAGGACCTACGAGCAGTACTTC. Translated: CASKSGRRTYEQYF.

The gene calls are TRBV28 and TRBJ1-5, with 7 bases aligning to TRBD1. Germline CDR1 is MDHEN and CDR2 is SYDVKM. CDR3 length: 16 amino acids. With 5 bases clipped from V and 1 base from J, the junction kept 8 bases outside the gene matches. The CDR3 sequence is CASSGTGAPSNQPQHF. In DNA, the CDR3 is TGTGCCAGCAGTGGAACAGGGGCCCCAAGCAATCAGCCCCAGCATTTT. The full variable domain, in which reference TRBV28 and TRBJ1-5 provide the parts outside the CDR3, is DVKVTQSSRYLVKRTGEKVFLECVQDMDHENMFWYRQDPGLGLRLIYFSYDVKMKEKGDIPEGYSVSREKKERFSLILESASTNQTSMYLCASSGTGAPSNQPQHFGDGTRLSIL.

This chain links TRBV7-2 with TRBJ2-2; D gene uncertain. Germline lookup yields CDR1 SGHTA and CDR2 FQGNSA. The CDR3 is 15 residues long. Trimming took 1 base from V and 2 from J, leaving 8 bases between them. The CDR3 reads CASSLGGINTGELFF. The CDR3 nucleotides are TGTGCCAGCAGCTTAGGAGGTATCAACACCGGGGAGCTGTTTTTT. The full variable domain, completed using reference TRBV7-2 and TRBJ2-2, is GAGVSQSPSNKVTEKGKDVELRCDPISGHTALYWYRQSLGQGLEFLIYFQGNSAPDKSGLPSDRFSAERTGGSVSTLTIQRTQQEDSAVYLCASSLGGINTGELFFGEGSRLTVL.

The chain uses TRBV5-1 and TRBJ1-2, with 7 bases fitting TRBD1. CDR3 size: 13 residues. The J segment lost 8 bases and the V segment lost 4 bases, leaving 8 bases of the junction unmatched. The germline V gene has CDR1 SGHRS and CDR2 YFSETQ. The CDR3 DNA reads as TGCGCCAGCAGCCCACAGGGGAGTGAGGGCTACACCTTC. Its protein product is CASSPQGSEGYTF.

The J gene is TRBJ2-3, the V gene TRBV19, with D perhaps TRBD2 (6 bases). This CDR3 contains 14 residues. Per the germline V gene, CDR1 is LNHDA and CDR2 is SQIVND (reference sequence). The V end lost 8 bases, the J end lost 6 bases, and 18 bases lay between the germline ends. CDR3 residues: CASVRRGSGDTQYF. CDR3 nucleotides: TGTGCCAGTGTACGGCGGGGCTCCGGGGATACGCAGTATTTT.

V usage is TRBV4-1 and J usage is TRBJ1-3, with 7 bases aligning to TRBD1. The CDR3 consists of 18 residues. From germline, CDR1 is MGHRA and CDR2 YSYEKL. V dropped 2 bases and J dropped 1; count of bases not matched to a gene: 11. CDR3 in DNA: TGCGCCAGCAGCCAAAGGTCTCGGGACAGCTTTTCTGGAAACACCATATATTTT. Protein sequence: CASSQRSRDSFSGNTIYF.

The chain uses TRBV7-9 and TRBJ1-1; D gene ambiguous. The V gene's germline CDR1 is SEHNR and CDR2 FQNEAQ (reference sequence). This CDR3 spans 12 amino acids. V lost 5 bases and J 8 bases, leaving 12 bases between the germline ends. The DNA for the CDR3 is TGTGCCAGCAGCGAGACCAGGACCGAAGCTTTCTTT. It codes for CASSETRTEAFF.